This TCR beta chain was recovered during a study of T-cell memory formation after mild COVID-19. The CDR3 has 15 amino acids. Germline CDR1 MNHEY, CDR2 SVGEGT. Trimming took off 5 bases at V and 0 bases at J, with 13 bases between the two ends. In TCRdb, the 5' RACE reads were re-called with MiXCR into one record per CDR3 protein. The top ten hold approximately 12% of the sample, which has hundreds of thousands of distinct CDR3 sequences, about a sixth seen once. Sequenced sample: PBMCs or a T cell subset sorted from them (not recorded which). This TCR derives from an adult woman who had mild COVID-19 (a few samples of this study predate the infection). Cell type and time point are not known. The chain has TRBV6-2 or TRBV6-3 and TRBJ2-5, with a possible D match to TRBD2 (6 bases). CDR3 bases: TGTGCCAGCAGTGCGGGACCAACGTACCAAGAGACCCAGTACTTC. Translated: CASSAGPTYQETQYF.